This TCR beta chain was obtained from a study of early T cells in non-severe SARS-CoV-2 infection. The germline CDR1 and CDR2 sequences are ENHRY and SYGVKD. This CDR3 comprises 15 residues. Trimming cost V 7 bases and J 4 bases, with 19 bases left between them. TCRdb ran MiXCR on the 5' RACE reads and lists one entry per CDR3 protein. The table records 20,000 to 25,000 distinct CDR3 sequences, around 4.5% of them present only once. This clonotype has at least ten counts. J is TRBJ1-2 and V is TRBV10-3, with D tentatively TRBD1 (6 bases). The sequence was collected from an adult who was a healthcare worker with PCR-confirmed SARS-CoV-2 infection or an uninfected control (not recorded which). Sequenced material: whole blood. CDR3 nucleotides: TGTGCCATCAAACCACAGGGTAGCGAGACCTATGGCTACACCTTC. It specifies CAIKPQGSETYGYTF.